The sequence of this T cell receptor (beta chain) was determined in a study of T cell responses to AZD1222 COVID-19 vaccine listed by TCRdb under 2021. Study-wide context: AZD1222 recipients with second doses at about 4 weeks or about 12 weeks were pooled, because spike-specific TCR depth and breadth did not differ between schedules. TCR sequencing covered roughly 230 trial participants: 200 to 220 given two doses of AZD1222 and approximately 26 given two doses of MenACWY control vaccine. Enrollment into the trials was organized by age into subgroups of 18-55, 56-69 and 70-plus years, and those subgroups contained around 150, 28 and 57 TCR-sequenced participants, respectively.

Results the study describes overall, beyond this receptor: Spike-specific TCR breadth and depth rose significantly after two AZD1222 doses compared with day 0 and with MenACWY recipients. CD4 TCRs associated with the vaccine covered the entire spike protein, and the dominant responses were in regions 160-218 and 743-854. Because no samples from the day 14 peak response were available, repertoires could be characterized only after the peak T cell response. Reportedly, close to half of the unique spike-specific TCRs recognized epitopes lying outside the regions that are mutated in the B.1.351 and B.1.1.7 variants. Participants were mostly white British and included more females than males, and it was suggested by the authors that clonal diversity may have been underestimated. In the small 56-69-year group, the increase in depth fell short of significance, most likely because of low power. Conclusions about previously exposed vaccinees are limited because only six or seven AZD1222 recipients were SARS-CoV-2 seropositive at baseline.

Note on this clone: Which antigen it targets is not known. Base qualities are not at hand, and no much larger clone is one base apart.

This specimen's time point label, interpreted: baseline before first vaccination. The vaccinee samples were drawn from two UK trials, COV001 and COV002, one of which was a single-blind randomized controlled phase 2/3 trial testing AZD1222 (ChAdOx1 nCoV-19) in healthy adults. For TCRbeta chain sequencing, PBMC samples were collected from trial participants at day 0 and at day 28 after the second dose. The CDR3 regions of human TCRbeta chains were analyzed by immunosequencing. The paper's processing steps were these. TCRs in the repertoires were compared against a reference library of SARS-CoV-2-specific TCRs that had been generated with the MIRA antigen-specificity platform. Breadth meant the fraction of unique TCRs that were SARS-CoV-2-associated, whereas depth meant the fraction of total T cells that were SARS-CoV-2-associated. Each spike-specific TCR was assigned to its reactive spike region and to a CD4 or CD8 class using the MIRA data. Log10-transformed breadth and depth values were compared by one-way ANOVA with Sidak's multiple comparisons tests. As stored in TCRdb, this immuneACCESS dataset retains in-frame rearrangements with V and J assigned. A fraction of the clones does not appear; measured against another copy, unresolved V genes explain less than half of the discrepancy, and the remainder lacks a known reason. The V and J calls and the clone size are those of that table, but D and trimming were determined from the DNA. Present in this sample are some 120,000 clones, about 89% of which were seen just once. Together, the top ten hold approximately 28% of the sample.

The CDR3 has 14 amino acids, counting the end cysteine and phenylalanine. Solely the CDR3 DNA is kept, with 42 bases framed from the first base. A distance of 9 bases separates the germline ends of V and J, which lose 0 bases and 6 bases respectively. Looking up the germline V gene yields CDR1 KGHSH and CDR2 LQKENI. Rearrangement joined TRBV18 to TRBJ2-1; the D gene identity is not certain. This TCR came from an adult in good health. The specimen was peripheral blood, collected on day 0 of AZD1222 vaccination. The DNA reads as follows: TGTGCCAGCTCACCACCGTCCCCGGGCAATGAGCAGTTCTTC. Translated, this gives CASSPPSPGNEQFF.